The 6 T cell receptor beta chains below were found in one sample sequenced in a study of control samples from healthy donors and cancer patients. Using immunoSEQ multiplex PCR, the repertoire was profiled, and TCRdb retains in-frame clones only, with some absent. The sample lists 150,000 to 200,000 clones, about 91% occurring once. The sample taken for sequencing was blood. These receptors were taken from a man in his late teens or twenties in good health.

The chain joins TRBV2 to TRBJ2-2; D gene ambiguous. CDR1 and CDR2 from the germline V gene are SNHLY and FYNNEI. V lost 2 bases and J lost 1, with 5 bases in between. This CDR3 is built from 14 residues. The CDR3 region has the DNA TGTGCCAGCAGTGAACGCGAGAACACCGGGGAGCTGTTTTTT. It codes for CASSERENTGELFF.

The J gene is TRBJ1-3, the V gene TRBV13; possibly TRBD1 for D (6 bases). In germline, CDR1 is PRHDT, CDR2 FYEKMQ (reference sequence). The ends were cut back, 0 bases at V and 4 bases at J, with 7 bases in the middle. The CDR3 spans 14 residues. As DNA, the CDR3 is TGTGCCAGCAGCTTAGGGGGGGCCGGAAACACCATATATTTT. This encodes CASSLGGAGNTIYF.

The chain is built from TRBV11-3 and TRBJ2-1, with 9 bases fitting TRBD2. This CDR3 is built from 14 residues. Germline values: CDR1 SGHNT, CDR2 YENEEA. V lost 3 bases to trimming and J lost 6 bases; unmatched junction nucleotides: 3. For the CDR3, the DNA is TGTGCCAGCAGCTTGAGCGGGGGGTTCAATGAGCAGTTCTTC. Protein: CASSLSGGFNEQFF.

The CDR3 is CASSPYRDDKAFF. CDR3 in DNA: TGTGCCAGCAGTCCCTACAGGGACGACAAAGCTTTCTTT. V is TRBV27 and J is TRBJ1-1; maybe TRBD1 (6 bases). The CDR3 loop spans 13 amino acids. V shed 5 bases and J shed 9 bases, with 16 bases lying between them. The V gene's germline CDR1 is MNHEY and CDR2 SMNVEV (reference sequence).

The chain has TRBV28 and TRBJ1-5; D is possibly TRBD1 (6 bases). Germline V gene lookup returns CDR1 MDHEN and CDR2 SYDVKM. With 4 bases removed from V and 0 bases from J, the gap between germline ends came to 7 bases. CDR3 length: 14 residues. Here the CDR3 DNA reads TGTGCCAGCAGTTCCAGGGGTAGCAATCAGCCCCAGCATTTT. Its protein product is CASSSRGSNQPQHF.

V usage is TRBV6-5 and J usage is TRBJ2-5, with 8 bases fitting TRBD1. The CDR3 covers 14 residues. Unmatched junction bases numbered 2, after V lost 5 bases and J lost 0 bases. Germline-derived CDR1 and CDR2 are MNHEY and SVGAGI. CDR3: CASSPDRDQETQYF. CDR3 nucleotide sequence: TGTGCCAGCAGTCCGGACAGGGACCAAGAGACCCAGTACTTC.